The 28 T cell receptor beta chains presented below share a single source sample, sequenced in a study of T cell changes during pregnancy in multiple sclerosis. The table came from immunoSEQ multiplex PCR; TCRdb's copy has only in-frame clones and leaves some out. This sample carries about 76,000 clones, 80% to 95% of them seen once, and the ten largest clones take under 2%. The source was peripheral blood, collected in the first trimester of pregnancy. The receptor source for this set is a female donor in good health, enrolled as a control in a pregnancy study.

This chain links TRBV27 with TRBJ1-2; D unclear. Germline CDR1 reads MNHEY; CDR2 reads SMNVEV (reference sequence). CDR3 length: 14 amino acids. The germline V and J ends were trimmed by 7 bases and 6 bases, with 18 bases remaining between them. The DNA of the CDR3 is TGTGCCAGCAACACGGGGAGCAAGGGTGATGGCTACACCTTC. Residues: CASNTGSKGDGYTF.

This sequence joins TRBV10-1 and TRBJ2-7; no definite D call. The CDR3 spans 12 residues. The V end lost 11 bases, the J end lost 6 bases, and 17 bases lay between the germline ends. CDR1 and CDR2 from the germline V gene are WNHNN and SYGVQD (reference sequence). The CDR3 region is CAGTRVGGEQYF. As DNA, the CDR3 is TGCGCCGGCACAAGAGTCGGCGGCGAGCAGTACTTC.

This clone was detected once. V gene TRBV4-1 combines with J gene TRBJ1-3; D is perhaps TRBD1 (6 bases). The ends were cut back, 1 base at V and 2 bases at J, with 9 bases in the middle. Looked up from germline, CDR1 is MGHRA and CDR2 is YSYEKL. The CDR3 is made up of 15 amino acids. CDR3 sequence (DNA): TGCGCCAGCAGCCAAGTGGACAGAACTGGAAACACCATATATTTT. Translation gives CASSQVDRTGNTIYF.

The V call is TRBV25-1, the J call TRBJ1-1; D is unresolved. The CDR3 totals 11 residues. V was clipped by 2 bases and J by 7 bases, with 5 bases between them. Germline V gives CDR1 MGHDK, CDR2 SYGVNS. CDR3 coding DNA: TGTGCCAGCAGTGAAAACTTTGAAGCTTTCTTT. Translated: CASSENFEAFF.

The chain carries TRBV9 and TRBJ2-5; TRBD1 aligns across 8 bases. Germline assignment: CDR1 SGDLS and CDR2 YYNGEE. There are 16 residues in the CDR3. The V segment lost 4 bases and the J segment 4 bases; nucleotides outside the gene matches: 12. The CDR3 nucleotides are TGTGCCAGCAGCTCACCCCAGGGGGCTGATCGAGAGACCCAGTACTTC. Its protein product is CASSSPQGADRETQYF.

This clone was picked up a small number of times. The CDR3 spells CASRGDNIWRYF. The CDR3 DNA reads TGTGCCAGCAGGGGGGACAACATCTGGCGGTACTTC. V and J are TRBV2 and TRBJ2-7, with D possibly TRBD1 on 6 matching bases. V was clipped by 6 bases and J by 12 bases, with 18 bases between them. The CDR3 has 12 residues. Germline loops: CDR1 SNHLY, CDR2 FYNNEI.

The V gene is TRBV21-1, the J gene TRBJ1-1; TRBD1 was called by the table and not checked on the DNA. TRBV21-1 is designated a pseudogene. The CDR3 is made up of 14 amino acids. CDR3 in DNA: TGTGCCAGCAGCAAAGATGGCCGCCCCACTGAAGCTTTCTTT. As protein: CASSKDGRPTEAFF.

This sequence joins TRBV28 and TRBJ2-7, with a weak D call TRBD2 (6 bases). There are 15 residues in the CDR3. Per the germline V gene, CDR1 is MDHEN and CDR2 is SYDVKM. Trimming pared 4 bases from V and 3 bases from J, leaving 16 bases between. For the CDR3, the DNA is TGTGCCAGCAGTTCCCCCCGCGGCGGGAACTACGAGCAGTACTTC. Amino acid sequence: CASSSPRGGNYEQYF.

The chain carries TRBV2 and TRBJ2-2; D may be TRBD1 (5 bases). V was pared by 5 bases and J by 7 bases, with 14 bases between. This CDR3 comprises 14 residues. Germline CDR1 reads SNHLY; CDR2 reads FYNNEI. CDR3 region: CASSSEGDVGELFF. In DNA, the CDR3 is TGTGCCAGCAGTAGTGAAGGGGATGTCGGGGAGCTGTTTTTT.

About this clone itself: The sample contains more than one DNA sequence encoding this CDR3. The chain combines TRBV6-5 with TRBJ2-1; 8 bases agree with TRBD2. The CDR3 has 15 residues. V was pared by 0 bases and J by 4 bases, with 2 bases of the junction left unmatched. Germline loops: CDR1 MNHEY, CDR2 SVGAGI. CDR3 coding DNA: TGTGCCAGCAGTTACTCGAGCGGGGGATACAATGAGCAGTTCTTC. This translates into CASSYSSGGYNEQFF.

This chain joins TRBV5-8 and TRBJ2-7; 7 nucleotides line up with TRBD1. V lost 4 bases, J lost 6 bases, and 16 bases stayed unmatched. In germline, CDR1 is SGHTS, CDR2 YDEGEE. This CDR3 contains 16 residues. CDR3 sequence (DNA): TGTGCCAGCAGCACTGGGGACAGACCTAGAGGTCGCGAGCAGTACTTC. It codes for CASSTGDRPRGREQYF.

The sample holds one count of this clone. The CDR3 bases are TGCGCCAGCAGCACGGACCCCATGACAGGGCTCAATGAGCAGTTCTTC. Protein: CASSTDPMTGLNEQFF. The chain links TRBV5-1 to TRBJ2-1; 7 bases match TRBD1. V lost 4 bases, J lost 6 bases, and 13 bases stayed unmatched. The germline CDR1 and CDR2 sequences are SGHRS and YFSETQ. This CDR3 is 16 amino acids long. The full variable domain, completed using reference TRBV5-1 and TRBJ2-1, is KAGVTQTPRYLIKTRGQQVTLSCSPISGHRSVSWYQQTPGQGLQFLFEYFSETQRNKGNFPGRFSGRQFSNSRSEMNVSTLELGDSALYLCASSTDPMTGLNEQFFGPGTRLTVL.

In DNA form, the CDR3 reads TGTGCCTGGAGTGTACCCCGCCAGGGCAACTATGGCTACACCTTC. This encodes CAWSVPRQGNYGYTF. The rearrangement joins TRBV30 to TRBJ1-2; D might be TRBD1 (5 bases). The V and J ends lost 0 bases and 2 bases respectively, with 13 bases between them. The germline V gene encodes CDR1 GTSNPN and CDR2 SVGIG (reference sequence). The CDR3 is 15 residues long.

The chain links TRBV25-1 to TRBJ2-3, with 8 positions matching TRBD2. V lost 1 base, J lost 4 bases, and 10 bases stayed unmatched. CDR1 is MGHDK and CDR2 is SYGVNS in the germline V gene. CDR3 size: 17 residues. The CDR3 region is CASSESYPGGGADTQYF. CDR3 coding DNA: TGTGCCAGCAGTGAATCCTACCCGGGAGGGGGTGCAGATACGCAGTATTTT.

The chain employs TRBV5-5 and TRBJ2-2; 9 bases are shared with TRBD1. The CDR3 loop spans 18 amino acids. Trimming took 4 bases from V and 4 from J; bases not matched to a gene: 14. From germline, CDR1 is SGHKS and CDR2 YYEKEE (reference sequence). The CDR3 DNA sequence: TGTGCCAGCAGCAGGGGACAGGGAAGAAATGTGGGCACCGGGGAGCTGTTTTTT. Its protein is CASSRGQGRNVGTGELFF.

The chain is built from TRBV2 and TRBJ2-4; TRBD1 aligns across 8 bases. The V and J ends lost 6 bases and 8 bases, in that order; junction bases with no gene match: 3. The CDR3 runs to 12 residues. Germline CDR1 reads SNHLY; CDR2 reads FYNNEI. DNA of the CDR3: TGTGCCAGCAGAGAGACAGGGGACATTCAGTACTTC. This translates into CASRETGDIQYF.

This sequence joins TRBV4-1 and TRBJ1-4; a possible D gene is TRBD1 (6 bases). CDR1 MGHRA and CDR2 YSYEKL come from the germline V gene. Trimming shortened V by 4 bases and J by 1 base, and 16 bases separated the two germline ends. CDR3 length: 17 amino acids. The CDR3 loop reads CASSRSGHLETNEKLFF. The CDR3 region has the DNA TGCGCCAGCAGCCGCTCGGGACACTTAGAAACTAATGAAAAACTGTTTTTT.

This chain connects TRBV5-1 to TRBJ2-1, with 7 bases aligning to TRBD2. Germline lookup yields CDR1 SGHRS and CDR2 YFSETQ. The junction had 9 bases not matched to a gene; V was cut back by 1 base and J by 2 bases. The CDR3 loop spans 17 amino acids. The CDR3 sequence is CASSLRAGLTAYNEQFF. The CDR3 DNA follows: TGCGCCAGCAGCTTGCGAGCGGGGCTGACCGCCTACAATGAGCAGTTCTTC.

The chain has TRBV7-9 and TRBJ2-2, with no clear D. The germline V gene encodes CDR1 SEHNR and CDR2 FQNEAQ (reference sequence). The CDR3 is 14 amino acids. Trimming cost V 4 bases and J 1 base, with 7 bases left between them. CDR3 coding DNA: TGTGCCAGCAGCTCTAGAAAGAACACCGGGGAGCTGTTTTTT. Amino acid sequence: CASSSRKNTGELFF.

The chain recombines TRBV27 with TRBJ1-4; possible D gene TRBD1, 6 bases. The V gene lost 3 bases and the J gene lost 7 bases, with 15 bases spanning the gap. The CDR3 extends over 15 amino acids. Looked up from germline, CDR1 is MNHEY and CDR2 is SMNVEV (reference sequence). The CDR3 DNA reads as TGTGCCAGCAGTTTGGGCAGGGGAAAATTTGAAAAACTGTTTTTT. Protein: CASSLGRGKFEKLFF.

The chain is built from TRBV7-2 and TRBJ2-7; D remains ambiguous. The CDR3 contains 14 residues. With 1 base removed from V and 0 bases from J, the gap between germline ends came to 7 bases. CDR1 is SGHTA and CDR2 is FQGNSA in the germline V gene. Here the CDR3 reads CASSLVSSSYEQYF. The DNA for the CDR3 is TGTGCCAGCAGCTTAGTTTCGAGCTCCTACGAGCAGTACTTC. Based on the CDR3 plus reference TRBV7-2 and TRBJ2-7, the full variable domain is GAGVSQSPSNKVTEKGKDVELRCDPISGHTALYWYRQSLGQGLEFLIYFQGNSAPDKSGLPSDRFSAERTGGSVSTLTIQRTQQEDSAVYLCASSLVSSSYEQYFGPGTRLTVT.

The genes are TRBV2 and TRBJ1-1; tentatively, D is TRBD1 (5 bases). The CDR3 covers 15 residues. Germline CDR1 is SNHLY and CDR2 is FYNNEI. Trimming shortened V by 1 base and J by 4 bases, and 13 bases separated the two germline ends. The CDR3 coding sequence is TGTGCCAGCAGTGAAGAAAGGGGCTGGGGCACTGAAGCTTTCTTT. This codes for CASSEERGWGTEAFF.

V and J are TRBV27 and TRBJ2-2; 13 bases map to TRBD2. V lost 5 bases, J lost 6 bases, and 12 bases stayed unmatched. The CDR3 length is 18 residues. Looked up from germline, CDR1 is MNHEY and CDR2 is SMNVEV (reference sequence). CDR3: CASSELAGGWGPAGELFF. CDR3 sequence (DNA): TGTGCCAGCAGTGAACTAGCGGGAGGGTGGGGGCCCGCCGGGGAGCTGTTTTTT.

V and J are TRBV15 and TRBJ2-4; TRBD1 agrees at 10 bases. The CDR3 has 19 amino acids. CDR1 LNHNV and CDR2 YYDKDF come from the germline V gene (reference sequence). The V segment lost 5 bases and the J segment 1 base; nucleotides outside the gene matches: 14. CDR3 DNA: TGTGCCACCAGCTGGGGACAGGGGATACTACCAGATGCCAAAAACATTCAGTACTTC. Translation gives CATSWGQGILPDAKNIQYF. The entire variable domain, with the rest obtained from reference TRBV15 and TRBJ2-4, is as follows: DAMVIQNPRYQVTQFGKPVTLSCSQTLNHNVMYWYQQKSSQAPKLLFHYYDKDFNNEADTPDNFQSRRPNTSFCFLDIRSPGLGDTAMYLCATSWGQGILPDAKNIQYFGAGTRLSVL.

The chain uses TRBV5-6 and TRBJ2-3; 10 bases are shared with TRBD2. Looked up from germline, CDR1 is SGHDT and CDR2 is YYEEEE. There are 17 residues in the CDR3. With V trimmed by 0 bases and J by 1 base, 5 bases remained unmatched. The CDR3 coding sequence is TGTGCCAGCAGCTTGGCCCCTAGCGGGAGCGGCACAGATACGCAGTATTTT. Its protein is CASSLAPSGSGTDTQYF.

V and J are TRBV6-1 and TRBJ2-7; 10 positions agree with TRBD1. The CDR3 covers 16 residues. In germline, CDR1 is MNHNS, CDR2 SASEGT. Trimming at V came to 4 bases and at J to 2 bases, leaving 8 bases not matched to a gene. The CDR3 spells CASSVEAGQGPYEQYF. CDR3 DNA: TGTGCCAGCAGTGTTGAGGCGGGACAGGGGCCCTACGAGCAGTACTTC.

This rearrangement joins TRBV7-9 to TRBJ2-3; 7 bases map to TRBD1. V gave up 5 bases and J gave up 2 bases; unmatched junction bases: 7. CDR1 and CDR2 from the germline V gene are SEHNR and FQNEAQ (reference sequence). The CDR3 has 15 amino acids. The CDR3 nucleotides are TGTGCCAGCAGCGATAGACAGGGAGCCACAGATACGCAGTATTTT. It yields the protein CASSDRQGATDTQYF.

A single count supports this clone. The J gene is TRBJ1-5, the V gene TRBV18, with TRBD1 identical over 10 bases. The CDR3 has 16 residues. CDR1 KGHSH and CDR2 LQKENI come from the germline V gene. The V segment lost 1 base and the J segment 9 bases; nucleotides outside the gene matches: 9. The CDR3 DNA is TGTGCCAGCTCACCACAAAGGGACAGGGGTACCCGGCCCCAGCATTTT. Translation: CASSPQRDRGTRPQHF.